This entry lists 17 T cell receptor beta chains sequenced from one sample in a study of blood T cells in healthy people across ages. The use of a sample-barcoded 5' primer and a J-beta primer mix characterized a second PCR of about 7 to 12 cycles. In TCRdb, the 5' RACE reads were re-called with MiXCR into one record per CDR3 protein. The profile covers about 1.5 million distinct CDR3 sequences, with roughly 43% appearing a single time and more than 4% taken by the ten largest. The sequencing sample was made of blood. These receptors were collected from a woman aged 18-30 years in good health.

The V call is TRBV29-1, the J call TRBJ2-7; D not resolved. Germline CDR1 SQVTM, CDR2 ANQGSEA. Trimming took 4 bases from V and 6 from J, leaving 10 bases between them. The CDR3 covers 11 residues. CDR3 in DNA: TGCAGCGTTGGCAAGGGAATCGAGCAGTACTTC. Residues: CSVGKGIEQYF.

CDR3 region: CASTRPPYNEQFF. CDR3 DNA: TGTGCCAGCACCAGGCCCCCTTACAATGAGCAGTTCTTC. The chain combines TRBV6-2 or TRBV6-3 with TRBJ2-1, with D hard to call. This CDR3 comprises 13 residues. Germline V gives CDR1 MNHEY, CDR2 SVGEGT. V was shortened by 7 bases and J by 4 bases, with 11 bases between the two germline ends.

V and J are TRBV5-1 and TRBJ2-1, with 9 bases aligning to TRBD2. Trimming removed 0 bases from V and 8 bases from J; junction bases left unmatched: 9. The CDR3 totals 16 residues. The V gene's germline CDR1 is SGHRS and CDR2 YFSETQ. The CDR3 DNA follows: TGCGCCAGCAGCTTGGGCTCAGCGGGAGGTGTCCATGAGCAGTTCTTC. It encodes CASSLGSAGGVHEQFF.

This chain connects TRBV29-1 to TRBJ2-7; 7 bases agree with TRBD1. The CDR3 is 10 amino acids. The germline gives CDR1 SQVTM, CDR2 ANQGSEA. V lost 6 bases to trimming and J lost 11 bases; unmatched junction nucleotides: 7. The CDR3 sequence: CSVADRVEYF. The DNA for the CDR3 is TGCAGCGTCGCCGACAGGGTTGAGTACTTC.

This clonotype has a handful of counts. This sequence joins TRBV11-3 and TRBJ2-1, with 7 bases fitting TRBD2. In germline, CDR1 is SGHNT, CDR2 YENEEA. This CDR3 comprises 14 residues. The junction had 10 bases not matched to a gene; V was cut back by 5 bases and J by 9 bases. This CDR3 is CASSPTSEASEQFF. CDR3 DNA: TGTGCCAGCAGCCCAACTAGCGAGGCGAGTGAGCAGTTCTTC.

This clonotype was detected only a few times. The chain links TRBV24-1 to TRBJ2-3; D is ambiguous. CDR3 size: 17 residues. The germline gives CDR1 KGHDR, CDR2 SFDVKD. Deletions cut 3 bases from V and 2 bases from J, with 17 bases between. CDR3 in amino acids: CATSDPPGRSNTDTQYF. As DNA, the CDR3 is TGTGCCACCAGTGATCCCCCCGGCCGGAGCAACACAGATACGCAGTATTTT.

CDR3 region: CASSATGASGYEQYF. The DNA for the CDR3 is TGCGCCAGCAGCGCAACCGGGGCTAGTGGGTACGAGCAGTACTTC. V gene TRBV4-1 combines with J gene TRBJ2-7; D may correspond to TRBD1 or TRBD2 (5 bases each). The CDR3 runs to 15 residues. Trimming cost V 5 bases and J 4 bases, with 18 bases left between them. Germline V gene data show CDR1 as MGHRA and CDR2 as YSYEKL.

This clonotype was seen a few times. The chain combines TRBV10-3 with TRBJ2-1, with 9 bases matching TRBD1. CDR1 is ENHRY and CDR2 is SYGVKD in the germline V gene. CDR3 length: 16 residues. The V gene end was trimmed by 7 bases and the J gene end by 7 bases; junction bases not matched to a gene: 14. CDR3 nucleotides: TGTGCCATCAAATCGGACAGGGGATTTGGTGAGAATGAGCAGTTCTTC. Protein sequence: CAIKSDRGFGENEQFF.

This clonotype was picked up a small number of times. The rearrangement uses TRBV7-3 and TRBJ2-1; D gene uncertain. Per the germline V gene, CDR1 is SGHTA and CDR2 is FQGTGA. The CDR3 has 14 residues. V shed 2 bases and J shed 7 bases, with 12 bases lying between them. The CDR3 sequence: CASSLSRRSNEQFF. CDR3 DNA: TGTGCCAGCAGCTTATCCCGACGGTCTAATGAGCAGTTCTTC.

The chain carries TRBV21-1 and TRBJ2-1; the DNA was not compared with TRBD2, the D call given in the table. TRBV21-1 is marked as a pseudogene. The CDR3 contains 15 residues. Here the CDR3 DNA reads TGTGCCAGCAGCAAAAGGACTGCGCTCTACAATGAGCAGTTCTTC. The encoded protein is CASSKRTALYNEQFF.

The chain couples TRBV30 to TRBJ1-2; D is possibly TRBD1 (5 bases). Germline V gives CDR1 GTSNPN, CDR2 SVGIG (reference sequence). The V and J ends lost 0 bases and 2 bases respectively, with 10 bases between them. CDR3 length equals 14 residues. CDR3: CAWSVLTANYGYTF. The CDR3 coding sequence is TGTGCCTGGAGTGTTCTGACAGCGAACTATGGCTACACCTTC.

This clonotype was counted many times. The V and J genes are TRBV29-1 and TRBJ1-2; TRBD1 matches at 10 bases. Unmatched junction bases numbered 5, after V lost 2 bases and J lost 8 bases. Germline assignment: CDR1 SQVTM and CDR2 ANQGSEA. This CDR3 region has 13 residues. The CDR3 DNA reads TGCAGCGTTGAAAGGGGACAGGGGAACGGCTACACCTTC. This gives the protein CSVERGQGNGYTF.

This clonotype was picked up a small number of times. One end of the junction is discordant with germline, which a read error may explain. The rearrangement links TRBV20-1 to TRBJ2-1; D is unclear. The CDR3 spans 10 residues. Per germline, CDR1 DFQATT and CDR2 SNEGSKA (reference sequence). The CDR3 here is CSARDSRAFF. The CDR3 DNA reads TGCAGTGCCAGAGACTCCCGCGCGTTCTTC.

The V call is TRBV12-3 or TRBV12-4, the J call TRBJ1-1; 7 bases are shared with TRBD1. Trimming removed 5 bases from V and 0 bases from J; junction bases left unmatched: 6. CDR3 length equals 15 residues. The CDR3, as DNA: TGTGCCAGCAGTGCCAGGGGGAACATGAACACTGAAGCTTTCTTT. This encodes CASSARGNMNTEAFF.

This clonotype was seen a few times. J is TRBJ2-5 and V is TRBV10-3; TRBD1 might be the D (5 bases). Germline loops: CDR1 ENHRY, CDR2 SYGVKD. Trimming shortened V by 3 bases and J by 1 base, and 9 bases separated the two germline ends. The CDR3 is 14 amino acids. The CDR3 nucleotides are TGTGCCATCAGTGACCCGACAGTCCAAGAGACCCAGTACTTC. Translation: CAISDPTVQETQYF.

In nucleotides, the CDR3 is TGCAGTGGGGGTAGGGGGATCCCCTACGAGCAGTACTTC. Amino acid sequence: CSGGRGIPYEQYF. This sequence joins TRBV20-1 and TRBJ2-7, with D maybe TRBD1 (6 bases). Germline loops: CDR1 DFQATT, CDR2 SNEGSKA (reference sequence). V dropped 7 bases and J dropped 2 bases, with 15 bases sitting between them. The CDR3 length is 13 residues.

This clonotype was observed a few times. The rearrangement joins TRBV12-3 or TRBV12-4 to TRBJ2-1, with 7 bases aligning to TRBD2. The trim removed 10 bases at V and 4 bases at J, leaving 10 bases unmatched. The CDR3 extends over 14 amino acids. The CDR3 here is CATISAGRYNEQFF. CDR3 nucleotide sequence: TGTGCCACCATATCAGCGGGGAGGTACAATGAGCAGTTCTTC.